This record concerns one TCR beta chain sequence. Other DNA sequences in the sample encode the same CDR3. The sample comes from a study of OX40 agonist ivuxolimab in advanced cancers. CDR3 length: 15 residues. CDR1 MGHRA and CDR2 YSYEKL come from the germline V gene. Trimming stripped 1 base from V and 4 bases from J, with 13 bases between. This table comes from immunoSEQ multiplex PCR, and its TCRdb copy is limited to in-frame clones, with some not included. The profile shows approximately 6,000 clones, over 75% of them singletons. The clonotype originates from an adult with an advanced solid tumor such as melanoma, head and neck, liver or kidney cancer. V is TRBV4-1 and J is TRBJ1-1, with D tentatively TRBD1 (5 bases). Sample: CD4+ or CD8+ T cells sorted from blood, taken in a trial of the OX40 agonist ivuxolimab. The DNA for the CDR3 is TGCGCCAGCAGCCAAGGCCCCCAGGGTGGCACTGAAGCTTTCTTT. Protein product: CASSQGPQGGTEAFF.